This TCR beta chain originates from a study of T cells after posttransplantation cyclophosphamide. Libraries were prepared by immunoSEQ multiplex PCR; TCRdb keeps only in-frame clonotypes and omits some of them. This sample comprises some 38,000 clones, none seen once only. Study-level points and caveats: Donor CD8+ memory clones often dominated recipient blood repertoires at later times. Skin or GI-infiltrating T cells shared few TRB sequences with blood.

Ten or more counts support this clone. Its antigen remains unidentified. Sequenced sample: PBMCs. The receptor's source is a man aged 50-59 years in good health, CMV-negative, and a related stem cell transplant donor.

This chain's CDR3 is CASSLGGDEQFF. The CDR3 coding sequence is TGTGCCAGCAGCTTAGGAGGGGATGAGCAGTTCTTC. The gene calls are TRBV7-3 and TRBJ2-1, with D possibly being TRBD2 (6 bases). The CDR3 contains 12 residues. Germline CDR1 and CDR2: SGHTA and FQGTGA. V was trimmed by 2 bases and J by 8 bases, leaving 7 bases between them.